This entry is about one T cell receptor (beta chain). Its cognate antigen has yet to be identified. One base away there is no much larger clone; base qualities are not given. The time point tag for this specimen amounts to: baseline before first vaccination. Vaccinee samples were obtained from the UK trials COV001 and COV002, which included a single-blind randomized controlled phase 2/3 trial of AZD1222 (ChAdOx1 nCoV-19) in healthy adults. For TCRbeta chain sequencing, PBMC samples were collected from trial participants at day 0 and at day 28 after the second dose. The record originates from a study of T cell responses to AZD1222 COVID-19 vaccine (dated by TCRdb to about 2021). Notes on the research overall: AZD1222 recipients with second doses at about 4 weeks or about 12 weeks were pooled, because spike-specific TCR depth and breadth did not differ between schedules. A total of roughly 240 trial participants underwent TCR sequencing, of whom some 210 received two doses of AZD1222 and some 25 received two doses of the MenACWY control vaccine. Trial participants were enrolled by age into 18-55, 56-69 and 70-plus year subgroups, with approximately 150, 28 and 58 TCR-sequenced participants respectively.

The CDR3 regions of human TCRbeta chains were analyzed by immunosequencing. The original pipeline was this. Repertoire TCRs were checked for matches against a reference library of SARS-CoV-2-specific TCRs that had been generated using the MIRA antigen-specificity platform. Breadth was defined as the fraction of unique TCRs that were SARS-CoV-2-associated. Depth was defined as the fraction of total T cells that were SARS-CoV-2-associated. Each spike-specific TCR was assigned to its reactive spike region and to a CD4 or CD8 class using the MIRA data. Log10-transformed breadth and depth values were compared by one-way ANOVA with Sidak's multiple comparisons tests. TCRdb holds this immuneACCESS table with in-frame rearrangements only. Some clones are missing; in checked studies, unresolved V genes explain under half, and the rest has no known cause. V and J calls and clone size come straight from that table; D and trimming were deduced from the DNA. For this sample the table gives 170,000 or so clones, of which 85% to 95% were detected only once. In total, the top ten clones hold about 0.9% of the sample.

The germline V gene gives CDR1 as MNHEY and CDR2 as SVGEGT. Its CDR3 holds 17 amino acids, cysteine through phenylalanine. Of all the DNA, just the CDR3 is kept, 51 bases in frame from base 1. V is shortened by 6 bases, J by 5 bases, and the region joining them spans 25 bases. Results and caveats for the whole study, not just this receptor: CD4 TCRs associated with the vaccine covered the entire spike protein, and the dominant responses were in regions 160-218 and 743-854. Conclusions about previously exposed vaccinees are limited because only a handful of AZD1222 recipients were SARS-CoV-2 seropositive at baseline. Participants were mostly white British and included more females than males, and it was suggested by the authors that clonal diversity may have been underestimated. Because no day 14 peak-response samples were available, repertoires were characterized only after the peak T cell response. Epitopes outside the regions mutated in the B.1.351 and B.1.1.7 variants were reportedly recognized by nearly half of the unique spike-specific TCRs. The 56-69-year group was small, and its depth increase did not reach significance, likely because of low power. Spike-specific TCR breadth and depth rose significantly after two AZD1222 doses compared with day 0 and with MenACWY recipients.

The source of this sequence is an adult in good health. This material consisted of peripheral blood, taken on day 0 of AZD1222 vaccination. The chain employs TRBV6-2 or TRBV6-3 and TRBJ1-2, with TRBD1 tentatively as D gene (6 bases match). This receptor has the CDR3 CASSQYSAGGQKYGYTF. The DNA sequence follows: TGTGCCAGCAGCCAGTACTCGGCGGGGGGGCAGAAGTATGGCTACACCTTC.